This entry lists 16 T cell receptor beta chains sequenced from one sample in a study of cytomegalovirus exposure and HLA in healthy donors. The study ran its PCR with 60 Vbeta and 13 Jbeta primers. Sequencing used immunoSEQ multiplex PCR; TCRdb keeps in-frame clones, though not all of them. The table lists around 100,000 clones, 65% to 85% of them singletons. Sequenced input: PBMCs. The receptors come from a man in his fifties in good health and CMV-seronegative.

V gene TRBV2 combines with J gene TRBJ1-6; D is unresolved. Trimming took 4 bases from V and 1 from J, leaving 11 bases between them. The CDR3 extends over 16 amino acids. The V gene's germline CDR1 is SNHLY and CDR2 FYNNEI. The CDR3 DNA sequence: TGTGCCAGCAGTGGGGCAGATACATCCTATAATTCACCCCTCCACTTT. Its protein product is CASSGADTSYNSPLHF.

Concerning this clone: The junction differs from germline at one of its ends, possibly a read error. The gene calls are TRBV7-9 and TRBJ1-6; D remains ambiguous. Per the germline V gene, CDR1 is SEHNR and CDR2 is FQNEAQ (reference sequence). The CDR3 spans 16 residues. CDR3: CSSSLGSGLGNSPLHF. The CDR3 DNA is TGTTCCAGCAGCTTAGGATCCGGGTTGGGTAATTCACCCCTCCACTTT.

The chain's CDR3 is CASSVGQGAGQPQHF. DNA of the CDR3: TGTGCCAGCAGTGTGGGACAGGGAGCGGGGCAGCCCCAGCATTTT. V gene TRBV6-1 combines with J gene TRBJ1-5, with 9 bases aligning to TRBD1. The CDR3 has 15 amino acids. Germline V lookup: CDR1 MNHNS, CDR2 SASEGT. With V trimmed by 4 bases and J by 7 bases, 8 bases remained unmatched.

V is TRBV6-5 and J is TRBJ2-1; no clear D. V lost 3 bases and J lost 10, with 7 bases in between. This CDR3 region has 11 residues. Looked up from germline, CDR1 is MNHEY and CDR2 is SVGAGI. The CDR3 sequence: CASSYWPEQFF. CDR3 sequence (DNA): TGTGCCAGCAGTTATTGGCCGGAGCAGTTCTTC.

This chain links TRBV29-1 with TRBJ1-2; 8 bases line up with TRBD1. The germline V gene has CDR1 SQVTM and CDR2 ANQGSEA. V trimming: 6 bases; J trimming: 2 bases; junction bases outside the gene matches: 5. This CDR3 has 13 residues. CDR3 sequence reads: CSVPDRGNYGYTF. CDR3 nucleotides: TGCAGCGTCCCCGACAGGGGAAACTATGGCTACACCTTC.

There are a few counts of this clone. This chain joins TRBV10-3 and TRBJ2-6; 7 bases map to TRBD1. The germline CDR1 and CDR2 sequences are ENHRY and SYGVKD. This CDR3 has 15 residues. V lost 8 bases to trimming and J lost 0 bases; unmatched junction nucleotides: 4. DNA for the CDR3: TGTGCCATCCGGGACAGTTCCTCTGGGGCCAACGTCCTGACTTTC. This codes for CAIRDSSSGANVLTF.

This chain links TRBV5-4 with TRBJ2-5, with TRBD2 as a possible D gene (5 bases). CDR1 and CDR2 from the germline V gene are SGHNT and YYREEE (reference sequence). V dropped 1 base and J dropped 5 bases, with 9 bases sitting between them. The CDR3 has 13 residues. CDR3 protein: CASSLLGGETQYF. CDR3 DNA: TGTGCCAGCAGCTTGCTGGGCGGGGAGACCCAGTACTTC.

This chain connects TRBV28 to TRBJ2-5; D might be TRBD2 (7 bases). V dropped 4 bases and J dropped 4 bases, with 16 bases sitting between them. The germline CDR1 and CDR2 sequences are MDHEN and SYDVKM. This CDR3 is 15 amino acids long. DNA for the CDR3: TGTGCCAGCAGTTCCTCTCGGGGGGCTGGAGAGACCCAGTACTTC. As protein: CASSSSRGAGETQYF.

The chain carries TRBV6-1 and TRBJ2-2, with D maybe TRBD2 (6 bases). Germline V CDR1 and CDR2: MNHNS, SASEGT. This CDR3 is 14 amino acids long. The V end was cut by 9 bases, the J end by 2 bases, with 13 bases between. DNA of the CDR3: TGTGCCAGTAATCCCGGGACTAACACCGGGGAGCTGTTTTTT. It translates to CASNPGTNTGELFF.

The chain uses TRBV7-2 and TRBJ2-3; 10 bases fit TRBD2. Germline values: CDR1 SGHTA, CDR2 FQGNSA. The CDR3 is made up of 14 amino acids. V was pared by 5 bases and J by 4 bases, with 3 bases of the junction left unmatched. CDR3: CASSPSGGSDTQYF. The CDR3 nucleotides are TGTGCCAGCAGCCCTAGCGGGGGATCAGATACGCAGTATTTT.

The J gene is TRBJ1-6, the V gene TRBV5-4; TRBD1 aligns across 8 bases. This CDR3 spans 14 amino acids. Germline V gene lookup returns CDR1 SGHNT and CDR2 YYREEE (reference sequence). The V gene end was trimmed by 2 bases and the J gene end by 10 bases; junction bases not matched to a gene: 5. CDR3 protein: CASSFMTGESPLHF. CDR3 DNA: TGTGCCAGCAGCTTCATGACAGGGGAATCACCCCTCCACTTT. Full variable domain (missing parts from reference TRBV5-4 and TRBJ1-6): ETGVTQSPTHLIKTRGQQVTLRCSSQSGHNTVSWYQQALGQGPQFIFQYYREEENGRGNFPPRFSGLQFPNYSSELNVNALELDDSALYLCASSFMTGESPLHFGNGTRLTVT.

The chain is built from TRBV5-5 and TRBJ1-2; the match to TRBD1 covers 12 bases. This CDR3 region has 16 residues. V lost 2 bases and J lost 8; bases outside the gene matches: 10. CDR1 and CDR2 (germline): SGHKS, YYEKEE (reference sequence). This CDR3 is CASSLGPGQGAEGYTF. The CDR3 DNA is TGTGCCAGCAGCTTAGGACCGGGACAGGGGGCGGAGGGCTACACCTTC.

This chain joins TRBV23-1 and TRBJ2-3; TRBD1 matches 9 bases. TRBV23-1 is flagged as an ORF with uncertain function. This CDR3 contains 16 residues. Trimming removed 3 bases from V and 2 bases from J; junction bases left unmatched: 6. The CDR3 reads CASSHFGTGITDTQYF. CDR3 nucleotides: TGCGCCAGCAGTCACTTCGGGACAGGGATCACAGATACGCAGTATTTT.

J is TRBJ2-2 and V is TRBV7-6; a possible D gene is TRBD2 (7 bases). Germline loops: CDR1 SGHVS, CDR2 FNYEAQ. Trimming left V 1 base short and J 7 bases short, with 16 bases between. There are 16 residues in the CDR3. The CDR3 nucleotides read TGTGCCAGCAGCTTAGATGGCGGGGGCTCCAACGGGGAGCTGTTTTTT. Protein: CASSLDGGGSNGELFF.

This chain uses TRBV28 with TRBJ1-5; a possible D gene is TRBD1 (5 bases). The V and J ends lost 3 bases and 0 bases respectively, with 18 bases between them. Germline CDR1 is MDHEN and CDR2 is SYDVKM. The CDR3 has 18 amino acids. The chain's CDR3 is CASSLYGGRPNSNQPQHF. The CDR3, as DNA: TGTGCCAGCAGTTTGTATGGGGGGAGGCCAAATAGCAATCAGCCCCAGCATTTT.

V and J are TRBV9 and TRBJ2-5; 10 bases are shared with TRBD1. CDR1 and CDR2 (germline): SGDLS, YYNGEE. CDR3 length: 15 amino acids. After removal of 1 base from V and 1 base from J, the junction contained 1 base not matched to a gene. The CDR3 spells CASSVRQGAQETQYF. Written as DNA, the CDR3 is TGTGCCAGCAGCGTACGACAGGGGGCCCAAGAGACCCAGTACTTC.